These 21 T cell receptor beta chains came from one sample sequenced in a study of CD8+CD57+ T cells in acquired aplastic anemia. It was genomic DNA that served as the template for profiling TCR beta VDJ and CDR3. TCRdb fed the reads into MiXCR, producing one record per CDR3 protein. The sample contains a few hundred thousand distinct CDR3 sequences, over 55% of which appear only once. The sample comprised sorted CD4+, CD8+, or CD8+CD57+ T cells (not recorded which) from PBMCs. The receptors originated from a human donor in good health.

This clonotype is a singleton in its sample. The V call is TRBV20-1, the J call TRBJ2-7; TRBD2 matches 9 bases. Trimming removed 0 bases from V and 7 bases from J; junction bases left unmatched: 10. This CDR3 contains 15 residues. Germline assignment: CDR1 DFQATT and CDR2 SNEGSKA (reference sequence). The CDR3 region is CSARDLIAGENEQYF. The CDR3 coding sequence is TGCAGTGCTAGAGATCTCATAGCGGGGGAAAATGAGCAGTACTTC.

As regards this clonotype: A junction boundary mismatches the germline segment, possibly from a read error. The rearrangement links TRBV7-3 to TRBJ1-1; possible D gene TRBD1, 6 bases. The CDR3 spans 15 residues. Germline CDR1 is SGHTA and CDR2 is FQGTGA. The CDR3 reads CAISTAGQMNTEAFF. As DNA, the CDR3 is TGTGCCATCAGCACCGCCGGACAGATGAACACTGAGGCTTTCTTT.

This clonotype was counted many times. The V gene is TRBV2, the J gene TRBJ1-5; D perhaps matches TRBD1 (6 bases). The V end was cut by 6 bases, the J end by 7 bases, with 19 bases between. The CDR3 totals 15 residues. CDR1 and CDR2 from the germline V gene are SNHLY and FYNNEI. This CDR3 reads CASSTLTGYEQPQHF. In nucleotides, the CDR3 is TGTGCCAGCAGCACCTTGACAGGTTATGAACAGCCCCAGCATTTT. Full variable domain (outside the CDR3, taken from reference TRBV2 and TRBJ1-5): EPEVTQTPSHQVTQMGQEVILRCVPISNHLYFYWYRQILGQKVEFLVSFYNNEISEKSEIFDDQFSVERPDGSNFTLKIRSTKLEDSAMYFCASSTLTGYEQPQHFGDGTRLSIL.

This clonotype was detected many times. The chain joins TRBV11-2 to TRBJ2-7; the D gene is possibly TRBD1 (6 bases). V was clipped by 4 bases and J by 5 bases, with 18 bases between them. Per germline, CDR1 SGHAT and CDR2 FQNNGV. This CDR3 contains 15 residues. The CDR3, as DNA: TGTGCCAGCAGCTCCACCCCCTCAGGGGTCCACGAGCAGTACTTC. This encodes CASSSTPSGVHEQYF.

The genes are TRBV24-1 and TRBJ2-3, with 9 bases fitting TRBD1. The length of the CDR3 is 16 residues. Germline lookup yields CDR1 KGHDR and CDR2 SFDVKD. With 2 bases clipped from V and 4 bases from J, the junction kept 6 bases outside the gene matches. The CDR3 DNA reads TGTGCCACCAGTGATTGGGACAGGGATGGTCCAGATACGCAGTATTTT. It encodes CATSDWDRDGPDTQYF.

The genes are TRBV24-1 and TRBJ2-2; D call uncertain. There are 14 residues in the CDR3. Trimming left V 4 bases short and J 2 bases short, with 7 bases between. Germline loops: CDR1 KGHDR, CDR2 SFDVKD. This CDR3 is CATSDRYNTGELFF. The CDR3 coding sequence is TGTGCCACCAGTGACAGATACAACACCGGGGAGCTGTTTTTT.

Worth noting for this clonotype: Because the CDR3's place on the DNA is in doubt, the DNA is left out and the CDR3 is given as listed by TCRdb. The V gene is TRBV6-5, the J gene TRBJ2-5; the table's D call of TRBD2 was not tested on the DNA. The CDR3 has 18 amino acids, counting both end residues. Per the germline V gene, CDR1 is MNHEY and CDR2 is SVGAGI. The CDR3 spells CASSAGWTEAFFGETQYF.

V gene TRBV9 combines with J gene TRBJ2-1; 9 bases match TRBD2. After removal of 4 bases from V and 9 bases from J, the junction contained 11 bases not matched to a gene. The CDR3 loop spans 15 amino acids. Germline V gene data show CDR1 as SGDLS and CDR2 as YYNGEE. The CDR3 DNA reads TGTGCCAGCAGCCCCACTGGCGGGGGGGCCGTTGAGCAGTTCTTC. This encodes CASSPTGGGAVEQFF.

In its sample, this clonotype was seen a few times. The chain combines TRBV7-9 with TRBJ2-2; weak D call: TRBD2 (6 bases). Between the trimmed V and J ends, which lost 3 bases and 6 bases, there was a span of 17 bases. The CDR3 runs 16 residues. Germline CDR1 SEHNR, CDR2 FQNEAQ (reference sequence). CDR3: CASSLGLGKLAGELFF. The CDR3 nucleotides are TGTGCCAGCAGCTTGGGACTCGGGAAGCTCGCCGGGGAGCTGTTTTTT.

V usage is TRBV20-1 and J usage is TRBJ1-5; a weak D match, TRBD1 (6 bases). The V gene's germline CDR1 is DFQATT and CDR2 SNEGSKA (reference sequence). This CDR3 region has 13 residues. Trimming shortened V by 0 bases and J by 4 bases, and 7 bases separated the two germline ends. The CDR3 coding sequence is TGCAGTGCTAGAGAGGACAGAAATCAGCCCCAGCATTTT. This encodes CSAREDRNQPQHF.

V usage is TRBV29-1 and J usage is TRBJ1-5; D is unclear. The length of the CDR3 is 13 residues. Germline assignment: CDR1 SQVTM and CDR2 ANQGSEA. The germline V and J ends were trimmed by 6 bases and 7 bases, with 16 bases remaining between them. The CDR3 loop reads CSVASSGGQPQHF. The CDR3 DNA sequence: TGCAGCGTCGCCAGCAGTGGAGGGCAGCCCCAGCATTTT.

The J gene is TRBJ2-7, the V gene TRBV4-3; 7 bases map to TRBD2. In germline, CDR1 is LGHNA, CDR2 YSLEER. The junction had 4 bases not matched to a gene; V was cut back by 0 bases and J by 5 bases. The CDR3 is 14 amino acids. The CDR3 DNA is TGCGCCAGCAGCCAAGATCGGGGGGAAGACGAGCAGTACTTC. Protein product: CASSQDRGEDEQYF.

In its sample, this clonotype was seen many times. The V gene is TRBV5-8, the J gene TRBJ2-1; D perhaps matches TRBD2 (5 bases). The V gene lost 0 bases and the J gene lost 8 bases, with 18 bases spanning the gap. The germline V gene encodes CDR1 SGHTS and CDR2 YDEGEE. The CDR3 length is 16 residues. The CDR3 here is CASSLGAGVADDEQFF. In DNA form, the CDR3 reads TGTGCCAGCAGCTTGGGCGCGGGCGTAGCTGACGATGAGCAGTTCTTC. Drawing the rest from reference TRBV5-8 and TRBJ2-1, the complete variable domain is EAGVTQSPTHLIKTRGQQATLRCSPISGHTSVYWYQQALGLGLQFLLWYDEGEERNRGNFPPRFSGRQFPNYSSELNVNALELEDSALYLCASSLGAGVADDEQFFGPGTRLTVL.

This chain links TRBV7-2 with TRBJ1-2, with a possible D match to TRBD1 (5 bases). Germline-derived CDR1 and CDR2 are SGHTA and FQGNSA. Trimming left V 0 bases short and J 9 bases short, with 14 bases between. The CDR3 is made up of 14 amino acids. The chain's CDR3 is CASSLAAQGGSYTF. DNA for the CDR3: TGTGCCAGCAGCTTAGCTGCCCAGGGTGGGAGCTACACCTTC.

This chain uses TRBV11-3 with TRBJ2-3; 13 nucleotides match TRBD2. The V segment lost 5 bases and the J segment 0 bases; nucleotides outside the gene matches: 2. The CDR3 contains 16 residues. Germline values: CDR1 SGHNT, CDR2 YENEEA. This chain's CDR3 is CASSAGLAGSTDTQYF. In DNA form, the CDR3 reads TGTGCCAGCAGCGCGGGACTAGCGGGGAGCACAGATACGCAGTATTTT. The full variable domain, its missing parts supplied by reference TRBV11-3 and TRBJ2-3, is EAGVVQSPRYKIIEKKQPVAFWCNPISGHNTLYWYLQNLGQGPELLIRYENEEAVDDSQLPKDRFSAERLKGVDSTLKIQPAELGDSAVYLCASSAGLAGSTDTQYFGPGTRLTVL.

To note about this clonotype: A much larger clone differs from this one at a single base, so this may be a read error. The genes are TRBV4-1 and TRBJ2-1; 11 bases fit TRBD2. The CDR3 covers 17 residues. Germline V lookup: CDR1 MGHRA, CDR2 YSYEKL. Here the CDR3 DNA reads TGCGCCAGCAGCCAGGATACTAGCGGGGGCTCCTACAATCAGCAGTTCTTC. It codes for CASSQDTSGGSYNQQFF.

This chain connects TRBV18 to TRBJ1-2; 9 bases align to TRBD1. The CDR3 consists of 19 residues. J was trimmed by 5 bases and V by 6 bases; bases with no gene match: 22. The V gene's germline CDR1 is KGHSH and CDR2 LQKENI. The CDR3 nucleotides are TGTGCCAGCTCGACCCTGTCCCGGGACAGGGCCCCCCTTGGGTATGGCTACACCTTC. It specifies CASSTLSRDRAPLGYGYTF. The variable domain in full, completed from reference TRBV18 and TRBJ1-2, reads NAGVMQNPRHLVRRRGQEARLRCSPMKGHSHVYWYRQLPEEGLKFMVYLQKENIIDESGMPKERFSAEFPKEGPSILRIQQVVRGDSAAYFCASSTLSRDRAPLGYGYTFGSGTRLTVV.

This chain connects TRBV19 to TRBJ2-1; 7 bases are a match to TRBD2. The ends lost 3 bases at V and 3 bases at J; junction bases unmatched: 8. Per germline, CDR1 LNHDA and CDR2 SQIVND (reference sequence). The CDR3 extends over 16 amino acids. The CDR3 here is CASSIGLAVVYNEQFF. The CDR3 DNA sequence: TGTGCCAGTAGTATCGGTCTAGCGGTGGTCTACAATGAGCAGTTCTTC.

This clonotype was picked up one time. The junction shows a germline mismatch at one end, possibly a read error. The chain uses TRBV11-2 and TRBJ2-7, with D possibly called TRBD1 or TRBD2 (6 bases each). CDR3 length: 14 amino acids. Germline lookup yields CDR1 SGHAT and CDR2 FQNNGV. In DNA form, the CDR3 reads TGCGCCAGCAGCTCCAGGGGACTCCCCTACGAGCAGTACTTC. Its protein product is CASSSRGLPYEQYF.

There are many counts of this clonotype. The chain uses TRBV27 and TRBJ2-5; 13 nucleotides match TRBD2. The CDR3 totals 16 residues. From germline, CDR1 is MNHEY and CDR2 SMNVEV (reference sequence). J gave up 5 bases and V 2 bases, and 5 bases lay outside the gene matches. For the CDR3, the DNA is TGTGCCAGCAGTTTAGGACTAGCGGGAGCGGACGAGACCCAGTACTTC. Encoded protein: CASSLGLAGADETQYF.

As concerns this clonotype: Relative to the germline gene, one junction end is altered; a read error may explain this. The V call is TRBV2, the J call TRBJ2-1; possibly TRBD1 or TRBD2 for D (5 bases each). Germline V gene sequence: CDR1 SNHLY, CDR2 FYNNEI. This CDR3 is built from 15 residues. This CDR3 reads CASGEGLQGNNEQFF. The CDR3 DNA follows: TGTGCCAGCGGTGAGGGCCTGCAGGGTAACAATGAGCAGTTCTTC.